This T cell receptor beta chain was sequenced in a study of Ad26.COV2.S vaccination and SARS-CoV-2 variants. Regarding the study as a whole: Placebo and vaccine recipients had non-spike TCR breadth that was similar.

On this clone itself: The antigen is unknown.

Trimming took 3 bases from V and 5 from J; bases not matched to a gene: 7. CDR1 and CDR2 from the germline V gene are SGHRS and YFSETQ. This CDR3 region has 15 residues. Assay: immunoSEQ multiplex PCR; the TCRdb copy retains only in-frame clones and omits some. The sample carries about 350,000 clones, less than 90% recorded once. As to treatment: some 19 received Ad26.COV2.S at low or high dose, single or two shots; a few received placebo; per-sample allocation not given. Day 63 after the first injection of vaccine or placebo was the sampling time. The sequenced sample was peripheral blood, obtained in a trial of Ad26.COV2.S vaccine versus placebo. The genes are TRBV5-1 and TRBJ2-1; 8 bases map to TRBD2. This receptor was taken from a person aged 18 to 65 who received the Ad26.COV2.S COVID-19 vaccine or a placebo. CDR3 loop: CASSSGVAGNNEQFF. The CDR3 bases are TGCGCCAGCAGCTCGGGAGTAGCGGGGAACAATGAGCAGTTCTTC.